The source of this T cell receptor (beta chain) is a study of shared clonotypes between healthy human individuals. This clone occurred once. The CDR3 extends over 19 amino acids. Germline V CDR1 and CDR2: SNHLY, FYNNEI. V lost 0 bases, J lost 6 bases, and 13 bases stayed unmatched. Each replicate PCR on the sorted subsets used 200 ng DNA (around 30,000 T cell genomes). The table came from immunoSEQ multiplex PCR; TCRdb's copy has only in-frame clones and leaves some out. This table has about 180,000 clones, just under 95% appearing once. The chain links TRBV2 to TRBJ2-3; 12 positions match TRBD1. The sequenced material came from naive CD4+ T cells sorted from blood. Subset: CD45RA+ positively selected. This clonotype originated in a woman under 40 in good health. CDR3 bases: TGTGCCAGCAGTGAAGCCAGATTTGCCGGGACAGGGGGCTCGGATACGCAGTATTTT. Its translation is CASSEARFAGTGGSDTQYF.